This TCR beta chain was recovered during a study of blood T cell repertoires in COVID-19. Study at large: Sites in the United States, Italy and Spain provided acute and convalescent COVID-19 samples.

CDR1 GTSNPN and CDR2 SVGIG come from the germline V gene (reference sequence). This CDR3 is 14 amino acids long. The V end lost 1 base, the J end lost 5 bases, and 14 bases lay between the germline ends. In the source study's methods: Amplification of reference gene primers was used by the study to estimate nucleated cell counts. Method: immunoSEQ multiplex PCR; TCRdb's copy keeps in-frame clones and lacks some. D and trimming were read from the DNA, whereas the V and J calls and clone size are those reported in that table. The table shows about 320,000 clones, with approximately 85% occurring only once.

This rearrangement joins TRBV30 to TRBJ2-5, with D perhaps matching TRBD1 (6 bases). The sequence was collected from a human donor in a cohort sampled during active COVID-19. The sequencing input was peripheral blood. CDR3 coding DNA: TGTGCCTGGAGTGGCTTCAGGGGCGAGGAGACCCAGTACTTC. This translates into CAWSGFRGEETQYF.